One and the same sample provided the 17 T cell receptor beta chains below, sequenced in a study of immune heterogeneity within non-small cell lung tumors. Genomic DNA extracted from bulk tumor tissue served as template. A total of approximately 600 ng was used per sample. Doctors removed several biopsies from each primary tumor during surgery, keeping them far apart. Patients underwent curative surgery for non-small cell lung cancer (untreated and newly diagnosed). Multiplex PCR amplified TCR beta CDR3 with 32 V and 13 J primers. TCRdb analysed the multiplex PCR reads with MiXCR anew, one entry per CDR3 protein. This table has 15,000 to 20,000 distinct CDR3 sequences, under 30% appearing once. The sample comprised lung tumor tissue. The receptors were gathered from a man aged 35-49 years with non-small cell lung cancer.

This clonotype was seen repeatedly, ten times or more. The chain carries TRBV19 and TRBJ2-1; D possibly corresponds to TRBD2 (5 bases). V was cut by 3 bases and J by 8 bases, with 11 bases left in between. Germline V CDR1 and CDR2: LNHDA, SQIVND (reference sequence). This CDR3 is built from 13 residues. The CDR3 DNA reads as TGTGCCAGTAGTATCCGGGATGGGGATGAGCAGTTCTTC. As protein: CASSIRDGDEQFF.

In this sample, this clonotype turned up many times. The CDR3 bases are TGTGCCAGCAGTGCCTGGACTTCCAATACGCAGTATTTT. It encodes CASSAWTSNTQYF. This chain links TRBV12-3 or TRBV12-4 with TRBJ2-3; weak D call: TRBD2 (5 bases). The ends were cut back, 5 bases at V and 7 bases at J, with 13 bases in the middle. The CDR3 loop spans 13 amino acids.

This clonotype was found many times. The V call is TRBV20-1, the J call TRBJ1-2; possibly TRBD1 for D (5 bases). The CDR3 is made up of 13 amino acids. Germline V gene data show CDR1 as DFQATT and CDR2 as SNEGSKA (reference sequence). V lost 3 bases to trimming and J lost 5 bases, with 13 bases between them. The CDR3 loop reads CSASRRGEYGYTF. The DNA for the CDR3 is TGCAGTGCTAGTCGGAGGGGAGAATATGGCTACACCTTC.

Ten or more counts support this clonotype. The chain recombines TRBV12-3 or TRBV12-4 with TRBJ2-1; D may match TRBD1 or TRBD2 (5 bases each). The V gene lost 11 bases and the J gene lost 7 bases, with 18 bases spanning the gap. The CDR3 spans 13 residues. The CDR3 is CAAKTPGRNEQFF. As DNA, the CDR3 is TGTGCCGCAAAAACCCCGGGACGAAATGAGCAGTTCTTC.

The table lists this clonotype with many counts. V gene TRBV27 combines with J gene TRBJ1-2; 11 bases map to TRBD1. With V trimmed by 6 bases and J by 5 bases, 8 bases remained unmatched. The CDR3 loop spans 15 amino acids. Germline loops: CDR1 MNHEY, CDR2 SMNVEV (reference sequence). CDR3 DNA: TGTGCCAGCAGGGGCGGGACAGGGGGGTTTTATGGCTACACCTTC. The encoded protein is CASRGGTGGFYGYTF.

This clonotype occurred many times. J is TRBJ1-2 and V is TRBV20-1; possible D gene TRBD1, 5 bases. Germline V gene lookup returns CDR1 DFQATT and CDR2 SNEGSKA (reference sequence). The CDR3 has 14 residues. The V end was cut by 3 bases, the J end by 7 bases, with 18 bases between. CDR3 region: CSARVPGTFSGYTF. The DNA for the CDR3 is TGCAGTGCTAGGGTCCCCGGGACGTTCTCTGGCTACACCTTC.

Of note for this clonotype: This may come from a read error, since a much larger clone is one base off. J is TRBJ1-2 and V is TRBV12-3 or TRBV12-4, with TRBD1 as a possible D gene (5 bases). V was cut by 6 bases and J by 5 bases, with 10 bases left in between. The CDR3 spans 12 residues. The DNA for the CDR3 is TGTGCCAGCAGGGGACTGGGATATGGCTACACCTTC. Its translation: CASRGLGYGYTF.

CDR3 DNA: TGCGCCAGCGGAAAGGGGAGCTCCTACAATGAGCAGTTCTTC. Protein: CASGKGSSYNEQFF. J is TRBJ2-1 and V is TRBV5-1; D assignment may be TRBD1 or TRBD2 (5 bases each). The CDR3 consists of 14 residues. Trimming cost V 7 bases and J 0 bases, with 11 bases left between them. Per the germline V gene, CDR1 is SGHRS and CDR2 is YFSETQ.

There are a few counts of this clonotype. This chain connects TRBV9 to TRBJ1-6; 10 bases are a match to TRBD1. Per germline, CDR1 SGDLS and CDR2 YYNGEE. The junction had 7 bases not matched to a gene; V was cut back by 2 bases and J by 8 bases. The CDR3 consists of 16 residues. This CDR3 is CASSVREGTGDSPLHF. The CDR3 DNA follows: TGTGCCAGCAGCGTCCGCGAGGGGACAGGGGATTCACCCCTCCACTTT. Full variable domain (remainder filled in from reference TRBV9 and TRBJ1-6): DSGVTQTPKHLITATGQRVTLRCSPRSGDLSVYWYQQSLDQGLQFLIQYYNGEERAKGNILERFSAQQFPDLHSELNLSSLELGDSALYFCASSVREGTGDSPLHFGNGTRLTVT.

Turning to this clonotype: With a much larger clone just one base away, this may be a read error. The chain recombines TRBV15 with TRBJ1-5, with TRBD1 as a possible D gene (5 bases). The CDR3 has 14 residues. CDR1 and CDR2 from the germline V gene are LNHNV and YYDKDF (reference sequence). CDR3 sequence (DNA): TGTGTCACCCAACTGCTTGGGGGTGGTCAGCCCCAGCATTTT. Translating gives CVTQLLGGGQPQHF.

Turning to this clonotype: An end of the junction does not agree with germline; a read error may underlie this. V usage is TRBV20-1 and J usage is TRBJ1-1, with D possibly matching TRBD1 (5 bases). The CDR3 totals 13 residues. From germline, CDR1 is DFQATT and CDR2 SNEGSKA (reference sequence). This CDR3 reads CSAIKGAGTESFF. In DNA form, the CDR3 reads TGCAGTGCCATTAAAGGGGCGGGCACTGAATCTTTCTTT.

This chain links TRBV10-3 with TRBJ2-7, with TRBD2 as a possible D gene (5 bases). Germline assignment: CDR1 ENHRY and CDR2 SYGVKD. The CDR3 contains 15 residues. Trimming shortened V by 4 bases and J by 0 bases, and 13 bases separated the two germline ends. The CDR3 here is CAISASRSLSYEQYF. For the CDR3, the DNA is TGTGCCATCAGTGCTAGCCGGTCGCTCTCCTACGAGCAGTACTTC.

By frequency in the sample, this clonotype is medium-sized. The genes are TRBV5-1 and TRBJ2-7; 8 bases map to TRBD2. The germline V gene has CDR1 SGHRS and CDR2 YFSETQ. Trimming at V came to 0 bases and at J to 3 bases, leaving 5 bases not matched to a gene. This CDR3 spans 15 amino acids. CDR3 region: CASSLDSGVGYEQYF. For the CDR3, the DNA is TGCGCCAGCAGCTTGGATAGCGGGGTGGGCTACGAGCAGTACTTC.

As to this clonotype: A read error is possible here, since a much larger clone lies one base away. The gene calls are TRBV6-1 and TRBJ1-2, with TRBD1 identical over 8 bases. This CDR3 contains 15 residues. The germline V gene encodes CDR1 MNHNS and CDR2 SASEGT. DNA of the CDR3: TGTGCCAGCAGTAAAATGGACAGGGCAAACTATGGCTACAGCTTC. It yields the protein CASSKMDRANYGYSF.

By share, this clonotype ranks as medium-sized. The chain has TRBV5-1 and TRBJ1-2; D is unclear. There are 11 residues in the CDR3. V lost 3 bases and J 8 bases, leaving 8 bases between the germline ends. Germline V CDR1 and CDR2: SGHRS, YFSETQ. The CDR3 nucleotides are TGCGCCAGCAGCTCTACTCGGGGCTACACCTTC. This sequence encodes CASSSTRGYTF. The complete variable domain, with remaining parts taken from reference TRBV5-1 and TRBJ1-2, reads KAGVTQTPRYLIKTRGQQVTLSCSPISGHRSVSWYQQTPGQGLQFLFEYFSETQRNKGNFPGRFSGRQFSNSRSEMNVSTLELGDSALYLCASSSTRGYTFGSGTRLTVV.

This clonotype showed up just a few times. The CDR3, as DNA: TGTGCCAGCAGTTTCGGGGGGGGCGGGACCGGGGAGCTGTTTTTT. It translates to CASSFGGGGTGELFF. The V and J genes are TRBV27 and TRBJ2-2; 8 bases are a match to TRBD2. Germline lookup yields CDR1 MNHEY and CDR2 SMNVEV (reference sequence). J lost 5 bases, V lost 3 bases, and 5 bases had no gene match. The CDR3 has 15 amino acids.

The genes are TRBV10-3 and TRBJ2-5; D is unclear. The germline V and J ends were trimmed by 2 bases and 2 bases, with 6 bases remaining between them. The CDR3 loop spans 13 amino acids. Per germline, CDR1 ENHRY and CDR2 SYGVKD. The CDR3 coding sequence is TGTGCCATCAGTGAGCACAATCAAGAGACCCAGTACTTC. This codes for CAISEHNQETQYF.